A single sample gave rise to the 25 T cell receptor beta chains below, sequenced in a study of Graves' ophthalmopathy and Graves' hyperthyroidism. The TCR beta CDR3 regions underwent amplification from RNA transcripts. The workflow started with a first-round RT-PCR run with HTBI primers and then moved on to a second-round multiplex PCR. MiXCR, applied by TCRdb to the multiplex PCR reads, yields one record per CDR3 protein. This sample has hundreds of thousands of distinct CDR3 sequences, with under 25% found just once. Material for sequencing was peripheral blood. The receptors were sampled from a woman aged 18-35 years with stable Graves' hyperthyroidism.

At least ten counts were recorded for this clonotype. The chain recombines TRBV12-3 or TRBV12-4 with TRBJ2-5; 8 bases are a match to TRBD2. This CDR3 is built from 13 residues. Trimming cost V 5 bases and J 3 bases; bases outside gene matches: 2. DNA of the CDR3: TGTGCCAGCAGTCGGGGGGGGGAAGAGACCCAGTACTTC. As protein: CASSRGGEETQYF.

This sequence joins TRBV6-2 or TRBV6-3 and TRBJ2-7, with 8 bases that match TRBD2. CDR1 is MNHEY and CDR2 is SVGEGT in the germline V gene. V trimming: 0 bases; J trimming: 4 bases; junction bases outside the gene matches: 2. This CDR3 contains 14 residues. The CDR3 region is CASSYSGLGYEQYF. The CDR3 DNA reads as TGTGCCAGCAGTTACTCGGGACTAGGGTACGAGCAGTACTTC.

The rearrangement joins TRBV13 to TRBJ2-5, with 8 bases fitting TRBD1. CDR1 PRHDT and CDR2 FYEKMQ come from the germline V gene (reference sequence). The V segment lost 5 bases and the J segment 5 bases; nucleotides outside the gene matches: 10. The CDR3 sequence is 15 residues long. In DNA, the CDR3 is TGTGCCAGCAGCCCCCGGGACAGGAACGTTGAGACCCAGTACTTC. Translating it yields CASSPRDRNVETQYF.

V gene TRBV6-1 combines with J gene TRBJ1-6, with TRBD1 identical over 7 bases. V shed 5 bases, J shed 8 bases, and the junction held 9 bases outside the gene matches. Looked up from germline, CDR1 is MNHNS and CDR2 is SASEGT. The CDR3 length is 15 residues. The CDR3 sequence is CASSTGTETYSPLHF. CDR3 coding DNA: TGTGCCAGCAGTACCGGGACAGAAACTTATTCACCCCTCCACTTT.

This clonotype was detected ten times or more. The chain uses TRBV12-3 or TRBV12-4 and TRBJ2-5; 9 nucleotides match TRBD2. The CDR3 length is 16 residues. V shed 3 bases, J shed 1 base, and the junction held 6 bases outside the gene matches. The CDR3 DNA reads TGTGCCAGCAGTTTCGCCGCGGGAGGGCTCCAAGAGACCCAGTACTTC. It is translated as CASSFAAGGLQETQYF.

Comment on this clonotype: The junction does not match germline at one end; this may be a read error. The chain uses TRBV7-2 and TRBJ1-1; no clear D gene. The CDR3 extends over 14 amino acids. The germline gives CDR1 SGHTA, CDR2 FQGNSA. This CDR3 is CVSSPQTLMTEAFF. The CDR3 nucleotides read TGTGTCAGCAGCCCACAGACCCTTATGACTGAAGCTTTCTTT.

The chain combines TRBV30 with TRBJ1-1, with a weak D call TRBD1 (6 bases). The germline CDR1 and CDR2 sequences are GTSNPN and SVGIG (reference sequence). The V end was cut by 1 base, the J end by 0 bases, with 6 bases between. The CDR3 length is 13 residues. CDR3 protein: CAWSAGVNTEAFF. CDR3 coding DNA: TGTGCCTGGAGTGCAGGGGTGAACACTGAAGCTTTCTTT. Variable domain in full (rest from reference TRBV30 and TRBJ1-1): SQTIHQWPATLVQPVGSPLSLECTVEGTSNPNLYWYRQAAGRGLQLLFYSVGIGQISSEVPQNLSASRPQDRQFILSSKKLLLSDSGFYLCAWSAGVNTEAFFGQGTRLTVV.

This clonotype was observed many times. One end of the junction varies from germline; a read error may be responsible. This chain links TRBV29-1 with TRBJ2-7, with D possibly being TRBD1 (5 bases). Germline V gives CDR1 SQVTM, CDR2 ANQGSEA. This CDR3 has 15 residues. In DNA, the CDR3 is TGCAGCGTTGCCGACTGGGTGGGGCAGTCCTACGAGCGGTACTTC. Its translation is CSVADWVGQSYERYF.

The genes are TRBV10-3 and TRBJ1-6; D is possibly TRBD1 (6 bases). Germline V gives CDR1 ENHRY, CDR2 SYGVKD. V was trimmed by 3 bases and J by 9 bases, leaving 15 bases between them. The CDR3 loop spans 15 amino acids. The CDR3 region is CAISETGGAGSPLHF. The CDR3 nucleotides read TGTGCCATCAGTGAAACGGGGGGCGCAGGTTCACCCCTCCACTTT.

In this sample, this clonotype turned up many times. DNA for the CDR3: TGTGCCAGCAGCCAGAGTGTGGACAGGGACTACGAGCAGTACTTC. Translation: CASSQSVDRDYEQYF. The V gene is TRBV3-1, the J gene TRBJ2-7; 8 bases line up with TRBD1. J lost 3 bases, V lost 3 bases, and 7 bases had no gene match. The germline V gene has CDR1 LGHDT and CDR2 YNNKEL (reference sequence). The CDR3 is made up of 15 amino acids.

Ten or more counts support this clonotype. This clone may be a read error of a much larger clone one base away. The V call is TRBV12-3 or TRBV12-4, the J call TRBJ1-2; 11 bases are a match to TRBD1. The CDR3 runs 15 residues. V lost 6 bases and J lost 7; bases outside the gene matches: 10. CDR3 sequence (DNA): TGTGCCAGCAGAGGACAGGGGGCCGGTGGTCCTGGCTACACCTTC. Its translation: CASRGQGAGGPGYTF.

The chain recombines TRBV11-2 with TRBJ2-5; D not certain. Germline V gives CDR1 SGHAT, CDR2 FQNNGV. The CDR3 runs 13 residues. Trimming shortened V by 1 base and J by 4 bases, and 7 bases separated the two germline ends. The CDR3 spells CASSLGMGETQYF. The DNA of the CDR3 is TGTGCCAGCAGCTTAGGGATGGGAGAGACCCAGTACTTC.

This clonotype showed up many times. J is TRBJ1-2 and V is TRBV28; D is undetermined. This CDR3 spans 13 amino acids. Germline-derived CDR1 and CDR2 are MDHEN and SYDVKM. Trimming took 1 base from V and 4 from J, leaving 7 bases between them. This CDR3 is CASSLSTAYGYTF. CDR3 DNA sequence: TGTGCCAGCAGTTTATCTACAGCCTATGGCTACACCTTC.

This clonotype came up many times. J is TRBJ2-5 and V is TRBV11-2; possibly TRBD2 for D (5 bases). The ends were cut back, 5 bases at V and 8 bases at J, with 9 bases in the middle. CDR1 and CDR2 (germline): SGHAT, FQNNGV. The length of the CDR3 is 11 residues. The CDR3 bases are TGTGCCAGCAGCCCCGGACTTACCCAGTACTTC. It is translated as CASSPGLTQYF.

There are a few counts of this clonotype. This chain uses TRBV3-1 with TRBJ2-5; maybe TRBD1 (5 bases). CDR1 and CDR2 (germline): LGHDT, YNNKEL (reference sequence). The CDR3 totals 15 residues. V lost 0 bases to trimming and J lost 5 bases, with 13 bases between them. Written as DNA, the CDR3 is TGTGCCAGCAGCCAAGATATAGGGGTCGAGGAGACCCAGTACTTC. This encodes CASSQDIGVEETQYF.

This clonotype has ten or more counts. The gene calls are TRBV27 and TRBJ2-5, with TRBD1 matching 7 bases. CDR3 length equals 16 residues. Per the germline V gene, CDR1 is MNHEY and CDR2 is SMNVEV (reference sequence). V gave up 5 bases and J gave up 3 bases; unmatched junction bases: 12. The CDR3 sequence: CASSPSGQVSKETQYF. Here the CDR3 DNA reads TGTGCCAGCAGTCCCTCCGGACAGGTATCTAAAGAGACCCAGTACTTC.

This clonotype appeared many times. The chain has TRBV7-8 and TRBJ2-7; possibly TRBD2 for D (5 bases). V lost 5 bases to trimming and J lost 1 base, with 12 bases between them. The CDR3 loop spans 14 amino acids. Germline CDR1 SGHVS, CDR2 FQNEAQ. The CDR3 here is CASSPRTRSYEQYF. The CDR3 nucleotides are TGTGCCAGCAGCCCAAGGACTCGATCCTACGAGCAGTACTTC.

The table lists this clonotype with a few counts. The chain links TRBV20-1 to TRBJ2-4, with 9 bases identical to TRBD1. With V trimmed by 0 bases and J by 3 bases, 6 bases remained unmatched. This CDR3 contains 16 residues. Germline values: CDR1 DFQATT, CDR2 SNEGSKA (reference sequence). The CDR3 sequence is CSAREGQGYGKNIQYF. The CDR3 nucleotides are TGCAGTGCTAGAGAGGGACAGGGCTATGGCAAAAACATTCAGTACTTC.

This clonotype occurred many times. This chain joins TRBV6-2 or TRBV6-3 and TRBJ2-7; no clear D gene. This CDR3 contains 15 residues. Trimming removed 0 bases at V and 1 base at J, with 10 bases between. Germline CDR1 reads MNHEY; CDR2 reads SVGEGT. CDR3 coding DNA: TGTGCCAGCAGTTACTCAAGGGTTGTATCCTACGAGCAGTACTTC. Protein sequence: CASSYSRVVSYEQYF.

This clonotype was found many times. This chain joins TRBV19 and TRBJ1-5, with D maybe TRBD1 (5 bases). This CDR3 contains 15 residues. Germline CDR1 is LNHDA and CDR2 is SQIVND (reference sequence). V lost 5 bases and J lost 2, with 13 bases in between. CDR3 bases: TGTGCCAGTAGTGTTGTGGGGGTCGGCAATCAGCCCCAGCATTTT. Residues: CASSVVGVGNQPQHF.

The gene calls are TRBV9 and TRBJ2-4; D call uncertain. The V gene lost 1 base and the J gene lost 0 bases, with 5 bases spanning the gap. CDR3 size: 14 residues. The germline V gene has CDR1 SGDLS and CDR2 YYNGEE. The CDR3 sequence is CASSVSPAKNIQYF. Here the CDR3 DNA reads TGTGCCAGCAGCGTATCTCCAGCCAAAAACATTCAGTACTTC.

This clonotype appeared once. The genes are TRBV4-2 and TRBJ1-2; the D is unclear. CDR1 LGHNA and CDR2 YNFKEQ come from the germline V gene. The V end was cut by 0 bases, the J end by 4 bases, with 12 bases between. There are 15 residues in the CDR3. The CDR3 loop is CASSQDRRQVYGYTF. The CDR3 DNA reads TGTGCCAGCAGCCAAGATCGTCGGCAGGTCTATGGCTACACCTTC.

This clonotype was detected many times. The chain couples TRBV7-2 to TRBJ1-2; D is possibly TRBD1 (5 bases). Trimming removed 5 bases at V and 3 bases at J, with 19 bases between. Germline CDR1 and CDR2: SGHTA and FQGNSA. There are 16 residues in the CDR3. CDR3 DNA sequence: TGTGCCAGCAGCCTCCGGGGGGGGACCGAATACTATGGCTACACCTTC. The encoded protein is CASSLRGGTEYYGYTF.

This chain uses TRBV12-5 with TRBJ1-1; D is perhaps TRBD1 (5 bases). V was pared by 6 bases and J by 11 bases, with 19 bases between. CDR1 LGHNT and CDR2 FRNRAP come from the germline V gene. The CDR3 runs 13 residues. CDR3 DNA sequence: TGTGCTAGTGGGGCTCCACACGGAGCAGGGGCTTTCTTT. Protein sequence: CASGAPHGAGAFF.

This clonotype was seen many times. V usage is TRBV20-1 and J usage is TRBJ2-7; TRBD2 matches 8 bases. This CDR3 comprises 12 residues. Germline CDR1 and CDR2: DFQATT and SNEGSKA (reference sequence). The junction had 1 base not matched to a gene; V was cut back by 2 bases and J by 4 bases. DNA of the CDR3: TGCAGTGCTAGAAAGCGGGAGTACGAGCAGTACTTC. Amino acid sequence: CSARKREYEQYF.